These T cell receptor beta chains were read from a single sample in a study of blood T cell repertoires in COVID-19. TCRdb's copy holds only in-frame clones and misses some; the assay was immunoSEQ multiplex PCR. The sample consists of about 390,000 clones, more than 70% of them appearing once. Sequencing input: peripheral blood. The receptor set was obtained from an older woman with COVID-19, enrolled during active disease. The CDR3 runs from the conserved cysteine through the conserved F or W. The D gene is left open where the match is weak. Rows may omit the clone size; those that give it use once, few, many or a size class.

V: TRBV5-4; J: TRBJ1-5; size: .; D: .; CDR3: CASSPGQSNQPQHF; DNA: TGTGCCAGCAGCCCAGGACAGAGCAATCAGCCCCAGCATTTT
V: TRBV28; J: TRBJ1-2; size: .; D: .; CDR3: CASSFLGYGYTF; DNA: TGTGCCAGCAGTTTTCTAGGATATGGCTACACCTTC
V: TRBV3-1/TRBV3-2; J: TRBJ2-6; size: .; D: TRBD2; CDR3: CASSQWLAGSYSGANVLTF; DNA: TGTGCCAGCAGCCAATGGCTAGCGGGGTCGTACTCTGGGGCCAACGTCCTGACTTTC
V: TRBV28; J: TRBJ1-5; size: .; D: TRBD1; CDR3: CASSPYGTGRFNQPQHF; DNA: TGTGCCAGCAGTCCGTATGGGACAGGGCGTTTTAATCAGCCCCAGCATTTT
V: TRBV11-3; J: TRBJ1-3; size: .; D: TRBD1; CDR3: CASSQGTGKGNTIYF; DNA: TGTGCCAGCAGCCAAGGGACAGGGAAGGGAAACACCATATATTTT
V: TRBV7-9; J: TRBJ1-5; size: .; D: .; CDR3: CASSPAGWNQPQHF; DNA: TGTGCCAGCAGCCCCGCAGGGTGGAATCAGCCCCAGCATTTT
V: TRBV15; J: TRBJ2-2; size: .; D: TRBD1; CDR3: CATDRGNTGELFF; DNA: TGTGCCACGGACAGGGGGAACACCGGGGAGCTGTTTTTT
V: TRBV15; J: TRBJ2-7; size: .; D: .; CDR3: CATSSAPQGTKRDEQYF; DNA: TGTGCCACCAGCAGCGCCCCGCAGGGGACAAAAAGGGACGAGCAGTACTTC
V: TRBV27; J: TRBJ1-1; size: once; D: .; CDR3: CASSLSEGTEAFF; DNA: TGTGCCAGCAGTTTATCGGAGGGGACTGAAGCTTTCTTT
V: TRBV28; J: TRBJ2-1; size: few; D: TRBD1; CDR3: CASSSSGTGSYNEQFF; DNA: TGTGCCAGCAGCTCCTCGGGGACAGGGAGTTATAATGAGCAGTTCTTC
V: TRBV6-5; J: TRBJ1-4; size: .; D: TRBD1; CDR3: CASRDRGSTNEKLFF; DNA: TGTGCCAGCAGGGACAGGGGGTCAACTAATGAAAAACTGTTTTTT
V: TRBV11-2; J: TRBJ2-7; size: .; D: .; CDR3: CASSPLQGPYEQYF; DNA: TGTGCCAGCAGCCCTCTACAGGGTCCCTACGAGCAGTACTTC
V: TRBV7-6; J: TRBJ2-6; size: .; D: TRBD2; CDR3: CASSPRLAGFSSGANVLTF; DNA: TGTGCCAGCAGCCCTCGACTAGCGGGGTTCTCCTCTGGGGCCAACGTCCTGACTTTC
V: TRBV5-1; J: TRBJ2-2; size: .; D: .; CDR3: CASSLGQYTGELFF; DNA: TGCGCCAGCAGCTTGGGACAGTACACCGGGGAGCTGTTTTTT
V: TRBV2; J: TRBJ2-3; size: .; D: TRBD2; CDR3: CASRLQTSGGAADTQYF; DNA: TGTGCCAGCAGGCTACAGACTAGCGGGGGGGCAGCAGATACGCAGTATTTT